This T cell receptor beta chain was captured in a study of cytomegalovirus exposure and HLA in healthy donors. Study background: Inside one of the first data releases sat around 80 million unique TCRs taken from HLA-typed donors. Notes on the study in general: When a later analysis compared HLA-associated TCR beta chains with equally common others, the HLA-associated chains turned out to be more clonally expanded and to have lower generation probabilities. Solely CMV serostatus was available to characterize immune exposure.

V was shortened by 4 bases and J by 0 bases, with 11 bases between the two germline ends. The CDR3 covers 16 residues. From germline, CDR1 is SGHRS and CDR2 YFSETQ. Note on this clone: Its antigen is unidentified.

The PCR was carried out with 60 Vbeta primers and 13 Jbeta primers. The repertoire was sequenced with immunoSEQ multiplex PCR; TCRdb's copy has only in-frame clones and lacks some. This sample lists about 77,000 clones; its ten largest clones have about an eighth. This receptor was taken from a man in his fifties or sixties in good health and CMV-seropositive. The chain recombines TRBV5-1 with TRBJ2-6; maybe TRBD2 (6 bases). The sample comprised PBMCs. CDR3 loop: CASSPWGDSGANVLTF. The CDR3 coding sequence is TGCGCCAGCAGCCCCTGGGGGGACTCTGGGGCCAACGTCCTGACTTTC.